What follows are 19 T cell receptor beta chains derived from one specimen sequenced in a study of blood T cell repertoires in COVID-19. Profiled with immunoSEQ multiplex PCR; TCRdb holds only in-frame clones, not every one. The sample has some 300,000 clones; roughly 90% are singletons. Sequencing was performed on peripheral blood. Receptor source: a woman aged 35 to 49 with COVID-19, enrolled during active disease.

J is TRBJ1-3 and V is TRBV10-3; 7 positions agree with TRBD1. The CDR3 is made up of 15 amino acids. Unmatched junction bases numbered 6, after V lost 5 bases and J lost 2 bases. CDR1 and CDR2 from the germline V gene are ENHRY and SYGVKD. The CDR3 protein is CAISSSGTAGNTIYF. In DNA form, the CDR3 reads TGTGCCATCAGTTCTTCCGGGACAGCTGGAAACACCATATATTTT.

The rearrangement uses TRBV27 and TRBJ2-3; 10 bases align to TRBD2. CDR1 and CDR2 from the germline V gene are MNHEY and SMNVEV (reference sequence). V shed 2 bases, J shed 4 bases, and the junction held 9 bases outside the gene matches. The CDR3 extends over 17 amino acids. The CDR3 bases are TGTGCCAGCAGTTTAAGGTTTACTAGCGGGGATCCAGATACGCAGTATTTT. Translated, it gives CASSLRFTSGDPDTQYF.

The gene calls are TRBV9 and TRBJ2-1; 7 nucleotides match TRBD2. This CDR3 spans 15 amino acids. Germline values: CDR1 SGDLS, CDR2 YYNGEE. V shed 2 bases, J shed 5 bases, and the junction held 7 bases outside the gene matches. The CDR3 protein is CASSVSSGVHNEQFF. DNA of the CDR3: TGTGCCAGCAGCGTCTCTAGCGGAGTTCACAATGAGCAGTTCTTC.

The CDR3 nucleotides are TGTGCCAGCAGCTCCGACACCGGGGAGCTGTTTTTT. Translating gives CASSSDTGELFF. The V and J genes are TRBV7-9 and TRBJ2-2; no clear D gene. The germline V and J ends were trimmed by 4 bases and 3 bases, with 3 bases remaining between them. Per germline, CDR1 SEHNR and CDR2 FQNEAQ (reference sequence). CDR3 length: 12 amino acids. Supplemented by reference TRBV7-9 and TRBJ2-2, the full variable domain reads DTGVSQNPRHKITKRGQNVTFRCDPISEHNRLYWYRQTLGQGPEFLTYFQNEAQLEKSRLLSDRFSAERPKGSFSTLEIQRTEQGDSAMYLCASSSDTGELFFGEGSRLTVL.

The V call is TRBV28, the J call TRBJ1-1, with D possibly matching TRBD1 (6 bases). The V and J ends lost 3 bases and 3 bases respectively, with 17 bases between them. There are 16 residues in the CDR3. Germline loops: CDR1 MDHEN, CDR2 SYDVKM. CDR3 sequence: CASSFLQGLGDTEAFF. CDR3 DNA: TGTGCCAGCAGTTTTTTGCAGGGGCTGGGAGACACTGAAGCTTTCTTT. Full variable domain (rest looked up from reference TRBV28 and TRBJ1-1): DVKVTQSSRYLVKRTGEKVFLECVQDMDHENMFWYRQDPGLGLRLIYFSYDVKMKEKGDIPEGYSVSREKKERFSLILESASTNQTSMYLCASSFLQGLGDTEAFFGQGTRLTVV.

The chain couples TRBV5-4 to TRBJ2-1, with unresolved D. Trimming took 1 base from V and 5 from J, leaving 4 bases between them. The CDR3 runs to 12 residues. The V gene's germline CDR1 is SGHNT and CDR2 YYREEE (reference sequence). The CDR3 here is CASSLPDNEQFF. CDR3 sequence (DNA): TGTGCCAGCAGCTTGCCCGACAATGAGCAGTTCTTC.

Concerning this clone itself: The sample has other DNA sequences that encode this CDR3 too. This chain connects TRBV18 to TRBJ2-7; 7 bases are shared with TRBD1. V was clipped by 0 bases and J by 0 bases; unmatched bases: 2. The CDR3 runs 15 residues. The germline V gene has CDR1 KGHSH and CDR2 LQKENI. CDR3 sequence (DNA): TGTGCCAGCTCACCACCGGGACAGAGCTCCTACGAGCAGTACTTC. Encoded protein: CASSPPGQSSYEQYF.

The chain combines TRBV7-2 with TRBJ2-3; 8 bases line up with TRBD2. The CDR3 totals 14 residues. Germline V gene sequence: CDR1 SGHTA, CDR2 FQGNSA. The ends lost 5 bases at V and 2 bases at J; junction bases unmatched: 3. The CDR3 bases are TGTGCCAGCAGCACTAGCGGTTACACAGATACGCAGTATTTT. It encodes CASSTSGYTDTQYF.

Only one count was recorded for this clone. The chain joins TRBV5-1 to TRBJ2-7; unclear D gene. Germline values: CDR1 SGHRS, CDR2 YFSETQ. With 0 bases removed from V and 0 bases from J, the gap between germline ends came to 7 bases. This CDR3 has 14 amino acids. CDR3 sequence reads: CASSLAGSSYEQYF. The CDR3 coding sequence is TGCGCCAGCAGCTTGGCAGGTAGCTCCTACGAGCAGTACTTC.

V is TRBV6-2 or TRBV6-3 and J is TRBJ2-7; tentatively, D is TRBD1 (6 bases). CDR1 MNHEY and CDR2 SVGEGT come from the germline V gene. V lost 6 bases and J lost 0, with 12 bases in between. The CDR3 loop spans 14 amino acids. CDR3 nucleotide sequence: TGTGCCAGCAGCCAGCCAGGGGTCTCCTACGAGCAGTACTTC. As protein: CASSQPGVSYEQYF.

This clone was recorded once. The chain carries TRBV2 and TRBJ1-2; TRBD1 matches at 7 bases. The junction had 11 bases not matched to a gene; V was cut back by 6 bases and J by 4 bases. This CDR3 has 15 residues. Per germline, CDR1 SNHLY and CDR2 FYNNEI. CDR3 DNA sequence: TGTGCCAGCAGCCCGACAGGGTCCGTCGGCTATGGCTACACCTTC. Translating it yields CASSPTGSVGYGYTF.

The V and J genes are TRBV27 and TRBJ1-4; 7 nucleotides agree with TRBD1. Germline V CDR1 and CDR2: MNHEY, SMNVEV (reference sequence). The CDR3 is 14 amino acids. With V trimmed by 6 bases and J by 7 bases, 8 bases remained unmatched. The CDR3 loop reads CASRLQGIGEKLFF. CDR3 sequence (DNA): TGTGCCAGCAGGCTACAGGGGATAGGTGAAAAACTGTTTTTT.

The V and J genes are TRBV14 and TRBJ1-6, with unresolved D. Trimming took off 1 base at V and 0 bases at J, with 10 bases between the two ends. In germline, CDR1 is SGHDN, CDR2 FVKESK. The CDR3 runs 17 residues. CDR3: CASSQVSGSSYNSPLHF. The CDR3 DNA reads TGTGCCAGCAGCCAAGTGAGTGGGAGCTCCTATAATTCACCCCTCCACTTT.

This chain links TRBV30 with TRBJ1-2, with unresolved D. This CDR3 contains 14 residues. Deletions cut 5 bases from V and 5 bases from J, with 18 bases between. The V gene's germline CDR1 is GTSNPN and CDR2 SVGIG (reference sequence). CDR3 DNA: TGTGCCTGGGCCAGCCTTGACTATCTATATGGCTACACCTTC. The encoded protein is CAWASLDYLYGYTF.

V is TRBV7-2 and J is TRBJ2-7, with 12 bases matching TRBD2. Germline CDR1 SGHTA, CDR2 FQGNSA. J lost 2 bases, V lost 6 bases, and 5 bases had no gene match. This CDR3 comprises 15 residues. The CDR3 nucleotides are TGTGCCAGCAGATATACTAGCGGGGGGACCTACGAGCAGTACTTC. Translation gives CASRYTSGGTYEQYF.

There are a few counts of this clone. The V and J genes are TRBV11-2 and TRBJ2-5; TRBD2 might be the D (5 bases). The CDR3 has 14 residues. The germline CDR1 and CDR2 sequences are SGHAT and FQNNGV. Trimming stripped 3 bases from V and 6 bases from J, with 14 bases between. The CDR3 sequence is CASSFAGRGKTQYF. For the CDR3, the DNA is TGTGCCAGCAGCTTTGCGGGCAGAGGGAAGACCCAGTACTTC.

J is TRBJ2-7 and V is TRBV6-6, with 10 bases lining up with TRBD1. Germline values: CDR1 MNHNY, CDR2 SVGAGI (reference sequence). This CDR3 is built from 16 residues. V lost 7 bases, J lost 6 bases, and 15 bases stayed unmatched. The chain's CDR3 is CASNLIPGQGFSEQYF. The CDR3 DNA sequence: TGTGCCAGCAACTTAATTCCGGGACAGGGGTTTAGCGAGCAGTACTTC.

Worth noting for this clone: One end of the junction does not line up with germline, which may come from a read error. The rearrangement uses TRBV10-3 and TRBJ1-5; D is undetermined. Per germline, CDR1 ENHRY and CDR2 SYGVKD. CDR3 length: 13 amino acids. CDR3 residues: CAITETRNQPQHF. The CDR3 DNA reads TGTGCCATCACTGAGACCCGGAATCAGCCCCAGCATTTT.

This sequence joins TRBV19 and TRBJ2-5, with D possibly being TRBD1 (5 bases). In germline, CDR1 is LNHDA, CDR2 SQIVND (reference sequence). Trimming took 6 bases from V and 5 from J, leaving 16 bases between them. This CDR3 spans 14 amino acids. DNA for the CDR3: TGTGCCAGTAGCCAGGGCAGGTACGGTGAGACCCAGTACTTC. It encodes CASSQGRYGETQYF.